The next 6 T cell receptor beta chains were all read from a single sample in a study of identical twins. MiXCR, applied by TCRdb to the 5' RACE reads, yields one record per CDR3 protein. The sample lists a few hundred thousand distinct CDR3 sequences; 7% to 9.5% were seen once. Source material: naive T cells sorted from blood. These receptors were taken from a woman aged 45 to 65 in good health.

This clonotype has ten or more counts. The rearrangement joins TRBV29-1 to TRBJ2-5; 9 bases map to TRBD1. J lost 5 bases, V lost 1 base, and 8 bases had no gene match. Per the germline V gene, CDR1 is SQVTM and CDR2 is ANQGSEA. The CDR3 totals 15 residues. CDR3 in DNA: TGCAGCGTTGAAGGGTTACAGGGGGCGCAGGAGACCCAGTACTTC. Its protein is CSVEGLQGAQETQYF.

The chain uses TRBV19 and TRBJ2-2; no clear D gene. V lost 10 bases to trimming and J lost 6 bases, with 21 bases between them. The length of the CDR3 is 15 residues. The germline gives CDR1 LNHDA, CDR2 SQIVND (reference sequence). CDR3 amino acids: CATCGVPLMPGELFF. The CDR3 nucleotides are TGTGCCACCTGTGGGGTCCCGTTGATGCCCGGGGAGCTGTTTTTT.

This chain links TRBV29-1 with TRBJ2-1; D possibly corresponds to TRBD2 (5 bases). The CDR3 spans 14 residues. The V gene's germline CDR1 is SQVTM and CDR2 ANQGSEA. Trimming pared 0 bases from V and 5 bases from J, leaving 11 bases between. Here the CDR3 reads CSVEEDWTDNEQFF. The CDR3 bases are TGCAGCGTTGAAGAAGACTGGACTGACAATGAGCAGTTCTTC.

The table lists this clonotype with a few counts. The CDR3 DNA sequence: TGTGCCAGCAGTGGAGCCGGAGTGGCAGGGGGCCCCTCTTACGAGCAGTACTTC. It is translated as CASSGAGVAGGPSYEQYF. The chain uses TRBV2 and TRBJ2-7; 8 positions agree with TRBD1. In germline, CDR1 is SNHLY, CDR2 FYNNEI. J gave up 4 bases and V 4 bases, and 18 bases lay outside the gene matches. This CDR3 has 18 residues.

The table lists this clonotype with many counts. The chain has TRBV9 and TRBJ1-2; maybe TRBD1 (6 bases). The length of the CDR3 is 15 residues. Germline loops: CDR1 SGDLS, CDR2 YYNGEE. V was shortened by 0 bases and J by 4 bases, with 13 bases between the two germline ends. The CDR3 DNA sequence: TGTGCCAGCAGCGTAGCTCCAGGGGCTGGCTATGGCTACACCTTC. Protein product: CASSVAPGAGYGYTF.

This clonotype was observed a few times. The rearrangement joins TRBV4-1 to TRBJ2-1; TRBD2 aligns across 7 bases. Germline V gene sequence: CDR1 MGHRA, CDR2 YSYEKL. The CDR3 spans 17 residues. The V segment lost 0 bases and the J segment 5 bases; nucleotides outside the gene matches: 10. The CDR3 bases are TGCGCCAGCAGCCAAGATGGGGGAGCGGGAAGTCACAATGAGCAGTTCTTC. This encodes CASSQDGGAGSHNEQFF.